This T cell receptor (beta chain) is drawn from a study of blood T cell repertoires in COVID-19. Libraries were prepared by immunoSEQ multiplex PCR; TCRdb keeps only in-frame clonotypes and omits some of them. The sample lists about 260,000 clones; 75% to 90% were seen once. Exposed study participants had met a COVID-19 case within 2 weeks before entry. CDR1 is LGHNA and CDR2 is YNFKEQ in the germline V gene. CDR3 size: 14 residues. V was shortened by 4 bases and J by 7 bases, with 14 bases between the two germline ends. This chain connects TRBV4-2 to TRBJ2-1, with D tentatively TRBD1 (5 bases). The sequenced material came from PBMCs or T cells enriched from blood (not recorded which). The clonotype was recovered from a man over 45 who had been exposed to COVID-19. Here the CDR3 DNA reads TGTGCCAGCAGCCCAGGTAGGGGTTGGAATGAGCAGTTCTTC. Translated, it gives CASSPGRGWNEQFF.